This is a list of T cell receptor beta chains from one sample in a study of a mutant IDH1 vaccine in newly diagnosed glioma. Profiled with immunoSEQ multiplex PCR; TCRdb holds only in-frame clones, not every one. The data show about 60,000 clones, under 85% seen once. These TCRs are of unknown antigen specificity. The specimen was PBMCs, collected from a glioma patient whose treatment included an IDH1 peptide vaccine. All receptors derive from a man aged 25 to 40 with glioma. The CDR3 runs from the conserved cysteine through the conserved F or W. The order of the fields is clone size, V gene, D gene, J gene, CDR3 DNA, CDR3 protein. The D gene is left open where the match is weak. The listing skips clone size in some rows; elsewhere it reads once, few, many or a size class.

NA,TRBV7-8,NA,TRBJ2-7,TGTGCCAGCAGCTTATCGCCGAAGGGTAGCTACGAGCAGTACTTC,CASSLSPKGSYEQYF
NA,TRBV9,TRBD2,TRBJ2-5,TGTGCCAGCAGCCCCCGGGGGGGCGCAGGAGGATCGGAGACCCAGTACTTC,CASSPRGGAGGSETQYF
NA,TRBV27,NA,TRBJ1-2,TGTGCCAGCAGTTTATCACAGGGCTATGGCTACACCTTC,CASSLSQGYGYTF
NA,TRBV2,NA,TRBJ1-4,TGTGCCAGTCGTTATTTGGAATTAACTAATGAAAAACTGTTTTTT,CASRYLELTNEKLFF
NA,TRBV9,NA,TRBJ2-2,TGTGCCAGCTCAACCCTCGGCGGGGAGCTGTTTTTT,CASSTLGGELFF
NA,TRBV7-2,NA,TRBJ2-5,TGTGCCAGCAGCTTAGGGTTCGGAGAGACCCAGTACTTC,CASSLGFGETQYF
NA,TRBV7-8,TRBD2,TRBJ2-5,TGTGCCAGCAGCTTAGAAAGTCCTAGCGGGGCAGGGGAGACCCAGTACTTC,CASSLESPSGAGETQYF
NA,TRBV7-8,NA,TRBJ1-1,TGTGCCAGCAGCTTAGGACCCCTAGGAGGAAAGGGCACTGAAGCTTTCTTT,CASSLGPLGGKGTEAFF
NA,TRBV7-3,NA,TRBJ2-5,TGTGCCAGCAGCCAAGGGAGTGGGGTCCAAGAGACCCAGTACTTC,CASSQGSGVQETQYF
NA,TRBV29-1,NA,TRBJ1-2,TGCAGCGTAGGGGAAAGGGATATCTATGGCTACACCTTC,CSVGERDIYGYTF
NA,TRBV7-2,TRBD1,TRBJ1-2,TGTGCCAGCAGCCTCACAGGGGTACGATATGGCTACACCTTC,CASSLTGVRYGYTF
few,TRBV6-5,NA,TRBJ2-2,TGTGCCAGCAGTTACGTCGGCACCGGGGAGCTGTTTTTT,CASSYVGTGELFF
once,TRBV28,NA,TRBJ1-5,TGTGCCAGCAGCCCGCATGATACCCAGCATTTT,CASSPHDTQHF
once,TRBV5-4,NA,TRBJ2-3,TGTGCCAGCAGCTTGGCTAGGGTTAGCACAGATACGCAGTATTTT,CASSLARVSTDTQYF
NA,TRBV21-1,NA,TRBJ2-5,TGTGCCAGCAGCAAAGCGGACAGACTTAGAGAGACCCAGTACTTC,CASSKADRLRETQYF
NA,TRBV28,NA,TRBJ1-5,TGTGCCAGCAGTACTAACAGGGTGGGGGGCAATCAGCCCCAGCATTTT,CASSTNRVGGNQPQHF
NA,TRBV6-6,NA,TRBJ1-1,TGTGCCAGCAGTTACTCGAAGGGAAAGACTGAAGCTTTCTTT,CASSYSKGKTEAFF
once,TRBV10-3,NA,TRBJ2-3,TGTGCCATCAGTGACAGGGGCGTGGATGGAACGCAGTATTTT,CAISDRGVDGTQYF
NA,TRBV7-7,NA,TRBJ2-2,TGTGCCAGCAGCCCAGGGGTCACCGGGGAGCTGTTTTTT,CASSPGVTGELFF
NA,TRBV7-3,NA,TRBJ2-1,TGTGCCAGCAGCCGTAGCCGGGACGTCGGGGACAATGAGCAGTTCTTC,CASSRSRDVGDNEQFF
NA,TRBV7-2,NA,TRBJ2-3,TGTGCCAGCAGCCCTGGGGGAGATACGCAGTATTTT,CASSPGGDTQYF
NA,TRBV7-9,NA,TRBJ1-1,TGTGCCAGCAGGGTTTTTGGGGGAGGAAACACTGAAGCTTTCTTT,CASRVFGGGNTEAFF
few,TRBV5-1,TRBD1,TRBJ2-7,TGCGCCAGCAGCTTGGGGGGACAGGGATCCGAGCAGTACTTC,CASSLGGQGSEQYF
NA,TRBV4-3,NA,TRBJ1-3,TGCGCCAGCAGCCAGGAGGAGTCCGGAAACACCATATATTTT,CASSQEESGNTIYF
NA,TRBV5-6,NA,TRBJ1-1,TGTGCCAGCAGACTAGGCCTTACCGGGACTGAAGCTTTCTTT,CASRLGLTGTEAFF
NA,TRBV15,NA,TRBJ1-4,TGTGCCACCAGCGGGGGGGACACAACTAATGAAAAACTGTTTTTT,CATSGGDTTNEKLFF
once,TRBV25-1,TRBD1,TRBJ2-1,TGTGCCAGCGGCCGACAGGGGGCGAATGAGCAGTTCTTC,CASGRQGANEQFF
NA,TRBV28,TRBD1,TRBJ1-6,TGTGCCAGCAGAGGACCGGGACAGGGGGTCTCACCCCTCCACTTT,CASRGPGQGVSPLHF
NA,TRBV6-6,NA,TRBJ2-3,TGTGCCAGCAGCCTACAGGTTTCTAGCACAGATACGCAGTATTTT,CASSLQVSSTDTQYF
NA,TRBV6-4,NA,TRBJ1-5,TGTGCCAACATGGGGACCCCTAGCAATCAGCCCCAGCATTTT,CANMGTPSNQPQHF
few,TRBV6-1,TRBD2,TRBJ2-7,TGTGCCAGCAGTGAAGCTGGGACTAGCTTCACCTACGAGCAGTACTTC,CASSEAGTSFTYEQYF
NA,TRBV7-3,NA,TRBJ2-2,TGTGCCAGCAGCCCTACAGTCGGGGTTGTGGACACCGGGGAGCTGTTTTTT,CASSPTVGVVDTGELFF
NA,TRBV5-1,NA,TRBJ1-3,TGCGCCAGCAGCGGGACCCAAGGAAACACCATATATTTT,CASSGTQGNTIYF
NA,TRBV10-2,NA,TRBJ1-2,TGCGCCAGCAGTGAGGTGGATAACTATGGCTACACCTTC,CASSEVDNYGYTF
NA,TRBV21-1,NA,TRBJ1-1,TGTGCCAGCGGAAAAACAGAGAACACTGAAGCTTTCTTT,CASGKTENTEAFF
once,TRBV10-3,TRBD2,TRBJ2-3,TGTGCCACCGGATGGGGAGCGGGAGGCACAGATACGCAGTATTTT,CATGWGAGGTDTQYF
NA,TRBV4-1,TRBD1,TRBJ1-1,TGCGCCAGCAGCCAAGACTACCTCCGACAGGGAAGAAAAACTGAAGCTTTCTTT,CASSQDYLRQGRKTEAFF
NA,TRBV4-1,NA,TRBJ2-2,TGCGCCAGCAGCCAAGTTCCGGCGCGGGGGCCCGGGGCCGGGGAGCTGTTTTTT,CASSQVPARGPGAGELFF
NA,TRBV9,NA,TRBJ1-6,TGTGCCAGCAGCGTAGTCACGGATTCACCCCTCCACTTT,CASSVVTDSPLHF
NA,TRBV7-9,TRBD1,TRBJ1-3,TGTGCCAGCAGCGCCGACAGGGGGCTCGGAAACACCATATATTTT,CASSADRGLGNTIYF
NA,TRBV5-5,NA,TRBJ1-5,TGTGCCAGCAGCACCCAGGGGAATCAGCCCCAGCATTTT,CASSTQGNQPQHF
NA,TRBV7-2,TRBD1,TRBJ1-5,TGTGCCAGCAGCACTCAGGGGGCTCAGCCCCAGCATTTT,CASSTQGAQPQHF
NA,TRBV7-2,TRBD1,TRBJ1-2,TGTGCCAGCAGCTTAGTGTATAGGACAGGGACGGCTAACTATGGCTACACCTTC,CASSLVYRTGTANYGYTF
NA,TRBV2,NA,TRBJ2-5,TGTGCCAGCAGTGATCCCGGTGGAGAGACCCAGTACTTC,CASSDPGGETQYF
NA,TRBV9,NA,TRBJ1-3,TGTGCCAGCAGCGTACCACGGGATACCGTAGGAAACACCATATATTTT,CASSVPRDTVGNTIYF
NA,TRBV14,NA,TRBJ1-2,TGTGCCAGCAGCCCTGGTGTGGGCTATGGCTACACCTTC,CASSPGVGYGYTF
few,TRBV30,NA,TRBJ1-5,TGTGCCTGGAGGGGGTATAGCAATCAGCCCCAGCATTTT,CAWRGYSNQPQHF
NA,TRBV6-4,NA,TRBJ2-1,TGTGCCAGCAGCCTGGACTATGCGAACAATGAGCAGTTCTTC,CASSLDYANNEQFF
NA,TRBV5-1,NA,TRBJ2-7,TGCGCCAGTCGAGGGGACACATCAACCTACGAGCAGTACTTC,CASRGDTSTYEQYF
NA,TRBV29-1,TRBD1,TRBJ2-7,TGCAGCGCCGGACAGGGTAATACCTACGAGCAGTACTTC,CSAGQGNTYEQYF
NA,TRBV19,TRBD1,TRBJ1-4,TGTGCCAGTAGTGGGACAGAGGGGGAAAAACTGTTTTTT,CASSGTEGEKLFF
NA,TRBV14,NA,TRBJ1-3,TGTGCCAGCAGCCAAGATTCCGGGGAGTTTTCCACCATATATTTT,CASSQDSGEFSTIYF
once,TRBV28,TRBD2,TRBJ2-3,TGTGCCAGCGGAAGGAGGACTAGCGCGGCGGCAGATACGCAGTATTTT,CASGRRTSAAADTQYF
NA,TRBV28,NA,TRBJ1-1,TGTGCCAGCATGAAGAGGGAAGCTTTCTTT,CASMKREAFF
NA,TRBV4-3,TRBD2,TRBJ2-1,TGCGCCAGCAGCTATCCGGGACTAGCGGATTACAATGAGCAGTTCTTC,CASSYPGLADYNEQFF
NA,TRBV5-1,NA,TRBJ2-1,TGCGCCAGCAGCTTGGAAGGGGTATACGAGCAGTTCTTC,CASSLEGVYEQFF
once,TRBV27,NA,TRBJ1-1,TGTGCCAGTGGATTCAGAGGGACTGAAGCTTTCTTT,CASGFRGTEAFF
NA,TRBV6-1,NA,TRBJ1-6,TGTGCCAGCAGTGGAGGGTTTGGCTCCTATAATTCACCCCTCCACTTT,CASSGGFGSYNSPLHF
NA,TRBV14,NA,TRBJ1-3,TGTGCCAGCAGCCAAGGGACAGTTGTCGGAAACACCATATATTTT,CASSQGTVVGNTIYF
NA,TRBV5-1,NA,TRBJ1-1,TGCGCCAGCAGCTTGTACAGGGAGGTAGGCACTGAAGCTTTCTTT,CASSLYREVGTEAFF